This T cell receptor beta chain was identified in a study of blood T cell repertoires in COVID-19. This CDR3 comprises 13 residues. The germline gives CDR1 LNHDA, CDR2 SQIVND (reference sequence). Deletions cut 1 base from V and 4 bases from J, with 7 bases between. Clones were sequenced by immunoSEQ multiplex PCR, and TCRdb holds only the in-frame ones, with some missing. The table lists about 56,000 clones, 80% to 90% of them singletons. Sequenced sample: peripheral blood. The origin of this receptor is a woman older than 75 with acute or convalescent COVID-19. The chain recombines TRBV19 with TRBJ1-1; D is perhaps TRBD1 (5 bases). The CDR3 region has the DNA TGTGCCAGTAGTATAGCTCAGGGCACTGAAGCTTTCTTT. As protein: CASSIAQGTEAFF.